The 15 T cell receptor beta chains below all came from one sample that was sequenced in a study of identical twins. TCRdb reprocessed the 5' RACE reads via MiXCR and lists one record per CDR3 protein. The table records 500,000 or so distinct CDR3 sequences, over 11% of them present only once. This sample also appeared in a second study, on yellow fever vaccine responses in identical twins.

Input material: CD4+ T cells sorted from blood. The origin of the receptors is a woman younger than 35 in good health.

This chain joins TRBV11-3 and TRBJ2-2; D gene uncertain. Trimming took 5 bases from V and 4 from J, leaving 8 bases between them. The CDR3 sequence is 13 residues long. Germline V CDR1 and CDR2: SGHNT, YENEEA. CDR3 nucleotides: TGTGCCAGCAGCCGTAAATTCACCGGGGAGCTGTTTTTT. It is translated as CASSRKFTGELFF.

This clonotype appeared a few times. The J gene is TRBJ2-3, the V gene TRBV7-9; weak D call: TRBD2 (5 bases). Trimming left V 5 bases short and J 5 bases short, with 11 bases between. Germline V lookup: CDR1 SEHNR, CDR2 FQNEAQ (reference sequence). This CDR3 spans 13 amino acids. DNA of the CDR3: TGTGCCAGCAGCCTCCGGGGTGAAGATACGCAGTATTTT. Translating it yields CASSLRGEDTQYF. Looking up the rest from reference TRBV7-9 and TRBJ2-3 gives the full variable domain: DTGVSQNPRHKITKRGQNVTFRCDPISEHNRLYWYRQTLGQGPEFLTYFQNEAQLEKSRLLSDRFSAERPKGSFSTLEIQRTEQGDSAMYLCASSLRGEDTQYFGPGTRLTVL.

The genes are TRBV12-5 and TRBJ2-3; 7 bases align to TRBD1. In germline, CDR1 is LGHNT, CDR2 FRNRAP. The CDR3 is 14 residues long. The V and J ends lost 5 bases and 1 base, in that order; junction bases with no gene match: 3. In nucleotides, the CDR3 is TGTGCTAGTGGTATAGGACAGGGCACAGATACGCAGTATTTT. It codes for CASGIGQGTDTQYF.

The chain links TRBV10-3 to TRBJ2-7; 8 bases line up with TRBD1. V lost 6 bases, J lost 0 bases, and 4 bases stayed unmatched. CDR3 size: 14 residues. Germline V CDR1 and CDR2: ENHRY, SYGVKD. The CDR3 nucleotides are TGTGCCATCAGGGACAGGGCTAACTCCTACGAGCAGTACTTC. Its protein product is CAIRDRANSYEQYF.

There are many counts of this clonotype. The rearrangement uses TRBV10-3 and TRBJ1-1; a possible D gene is TRBD1 (6 bases). Germline V gene data show CDR1 as ENHRY and CDR2 as SYGVKD. Trimming shortened V by 3 bases and J by 2 bases, and 13 bases separated the two germline ends. The CDR3 totals 15 residues. CDR3 sequence: CAISEGRRGNTEAFF. DNA of the CDR3: TGTGCCATCAGTGAAGGGCGCAGGGGAAACACTGAAGCTTTCTTT.

This chain uses TRBV11-1 with TRBJ2-7, with 14 bases that match TRBD2. Looked up from germline, CDR1 is SGHAT and CDR2 is FQDESV (reference sequence). The CDR3 has 21 amino acids. V was pared by 5 bases and J by 2 bases, with 20 bases of the junction left unmatched. The CDR3 sequence: CASSPRVGTSGSSILTYEQYF. The CDR3 DNA reads TGTGCCAGCAGCCCCCGGGTGGGGACTAGCGGGAGTTCCATTCTAACCTACGAGCAGTACTTC.

The chain couples TRBV18 to TRBJ1-5, with 8 nucleotides matching TRBD1. Germline CDR1 is KGHSH and CDR2 is LQKENI. V trimming: 3 bases; J trimming: 5 bases; junction bases outside the gene matches: 6. The CDR3 length is 15 residues. The CDR3 nucleotides read TGTGCCAGCTCACCCACGGACAGGGCGGATCAGCCCCAGCATTTT. This codes for CASSPTDRADQPQHF.

This chain uses TRBV7-9 with TRBJ1-4; D remains unclear. The CDR3 sequence is 12 residues long. Trimming left V 1 base short and J 7 bases short, with 4 bases between. CDR1 and CDR2 from the germline V gene are SEHNR and FQNEAQ (reference sequence). DNA for the CDR3: TGTGCCAGCAGCTTAGAGGTTGAAAAACTGTTTTTT. The encoded protein is CASSLEVEKLFF.

This clonotype was found a few times. The genes are TRBV5-1 and TRBJ2-2, with TRBD1 identical over 8 bases. After removal of 3 bases from V and 5 bases from J, the junction contained 6 bases not matched to a gene. Germline CDR1 is SGHRS and CDR2 is YFSETQ. This CDR3 contains 15 residues. CDR3 residues: CASSSGTGETGELFF. As DNA, the CDR3 is TGCGCCAGCAGCTCCGGGACAGGCGAAACCGGGGAGCTGTTTTTT.

This clonotype has a handful of counts. V is TRBV29-1 and J is TRBJ2-2, with 7 bases fitting TRBD2. The CDR3 is 14 residues long. Trimming took 4 bases from V and 5 from J; bases not matched to a gene: 7. Germline V gene lookup returns CDR1 SQVTM and CDR2 ANQGSEA. The CDR3 region is CSVAGGQQTGELFF. DNA of the CDR3: TGCAGCGTTGCGGGAGGACAACAGACCGGGGAGCTGTTTTTT.

This clonotype was detected only a few times. The chain employs TRBV7-8 and TRBJ2-1; TRBD2 agrees at 12 bases. The CDR3 is 16 amino acids. V was pared by 6 bases and J by 8 bases, with 11 bases of the junction left unmatched. Germline values: CDR1 SGHVS, CDR2 FQNEAQ. CDR3 amino acids: CASSNRGLAGKYEQFF. The DNA for the CDR3 is TGTGCCAGCAGTAATCGCGGACTAGCGGGGAAGTATGAGCAGTTCTTC.

This clonotype was detected only a few times. The V and J genes are TRBV7-8 and TRBJ2-4; 9 bases are shared with TRBD2. CDR3 length: 17 amino acids. The trim removed 2 bases at V and 4 bases at J, leaving 9 bases unmatched. CDR1 is SGHVS and CDR2 is FQNEAQ in the germline V gene. The CDR3 sequence is CASSLYGLAGRKNIQYF. DNA for the CDR3: TGTGCCAGCAGCTTATACGGGCTAGCGGGAAGGAAAAACATTCAGTACTTC.

This clonotype has at least ten counts. This chain joins TRBV12-3 or TRBV12-4 and TRBJ2-5, with TRBD1 matching over 8 bases. Trimming cost V 7 bases and J 1 base; bases outside gene matches: 5. This CDR3 comprises 14 residues. Here the CDR3 reads CASTWGTGQETQYF. The CDR3 DNA is TGTGCCAGCACCTGGGGGACAGGCCAAGAGACCCAGTACTTC.

A few counts support this clonotype. CDR3 amino acids: CASSDRGGHEQYF. For the CDR3, the DNA is TGTGCCAGCAGTGACAGGGGGGGGCACGAGCAGTACTTC. V usage is TRBV2 and J usage is TRBJ2-7; the D gene could be TRBD1 or TRBD2 (7 bases each). Germline V gene lookup returns CDR1 SNHLY and CDR2 FYNNEI. The CDR3 sequence is 13 residues long. Trimming left V 3 bases short and J 5 bases short, with 11 bases between.

The chain carries TRBV19 and TRBJ2-7; D could derive from TRBD1 or TRBD2 (5 bases each). Trimming removed 7 bases at V and 6 bases at J, with 13 bases between. The CDR3 covers 12 residues. The germline V gene has CDR1 LNHDA and CDR2 SQIVND (reference sequence). The CDR3 loop is CASTNGAGEQYF. The CDR3 DNA is TGTGCCAGTACCAACGGGGCAGGCGAGCAGTACTTC.